The 2 T cell receptor beta chains reported below all come from one sample, sequenced in a study of shared clonotypes between healthy human individuals (dated by TCRdb to the early 2020s). The library was generated by the immunoSEQ multiplex PCR assay. TCRdb carries this immuneACCESS record with in-frame sequences only. Its versions omit some clonotypes, under half of them owing to an unresolved V gene in the studies checked, with the rest unexplained. Here the sample has about 2.4 million clones; approximately 93% occur a single time. Jointly, the top ten make up approximately 0.36% of the sample. Sequenced material: naive CD4+ T cells from PBMCs. The label giving this sample's cell subset or site can be read as: CD45RA+ positively selected. The receptors here all came from a man between 18 and 29 years old in good health. Some clones in this sample may be carry-over from other donors' samples.

This clone was recorded only once. This chain links TRBV5-4 with TRBJ2-7, with D possibly matching TRBD1 (6 bases). CDR1 SGHNT and CDR2 YYREEE come from the germline V gene (reference sequence). Trimming cost V 5 bases and J 5 bases, with 14 bases left between them. The CDR3 is made up of 13 amino acids. The CDR3 reads CASSNRDINEQYF. The CDR3 DNA sequence: TGTGCCAGCAGTAACCGGGACATCAACGAGCAGTACTTC.

The chain recombines TRBV29-1 with TRBJ1-2; 9 bases map to TRBD1. Germline V gives CDR1 SQVTM, CDR2 ANQGSEA. The V segment lost 4 bases and the J segment 8 bases; nucleotides outside the gene matches: 8. This CDR3 has 13 amino acids. The CDR3 is CSVADRGGRGYTF. CDR3 DNA sequence: TGCAGCGTTGCGGACAGGGGAGGTAGAGGCTACACCTTC.